This T cell receptor (beta chain) was identified in a study of control samples from healthy donors and cancer patients. This clone has more than one count but fewer than ten. The germline gives CDR1 SEHNR, CDR2 FQNEAQ (reference sequence). This CDR3 contains 11 residues. V lost 5 bases and J 3 bases, leaving 5 bases between the germline ends. Profiling relied on immunoSEQ multiplex PCR, and the TCRdb table lists in-frame clones only, not all of them. Here the sample spans around 100,000 clones, about 91% being singletons. The sequence came from a man aged 25-40 years in good health. The V and J genes are TRBV7-9 and TRBJ2-7; D is undetermined. The sample taken for sequencing was blood. In DNA form, the CDR3 reads TGTGCCAGCAGCCTCCACTACGAGCAGTACTTC. This translates into CASSLHYEQYF.